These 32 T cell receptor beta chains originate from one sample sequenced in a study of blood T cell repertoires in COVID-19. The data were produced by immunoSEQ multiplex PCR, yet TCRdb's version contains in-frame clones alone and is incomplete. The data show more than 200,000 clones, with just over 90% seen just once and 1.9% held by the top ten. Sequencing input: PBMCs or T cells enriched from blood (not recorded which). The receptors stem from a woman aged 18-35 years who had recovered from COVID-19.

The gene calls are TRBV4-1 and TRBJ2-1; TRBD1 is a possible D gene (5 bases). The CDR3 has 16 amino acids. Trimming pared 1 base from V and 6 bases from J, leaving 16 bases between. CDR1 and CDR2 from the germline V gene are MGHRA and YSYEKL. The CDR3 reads CASSQVWTKLSNEQFF. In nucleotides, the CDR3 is TGCGCCAGCAGCCAAGTATGGACAAAACTTAGCAATGAGCAGTTCTTC.

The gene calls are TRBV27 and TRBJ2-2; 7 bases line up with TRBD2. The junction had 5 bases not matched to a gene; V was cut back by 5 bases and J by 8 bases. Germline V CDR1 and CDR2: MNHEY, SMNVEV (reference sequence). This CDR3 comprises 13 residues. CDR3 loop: CASSLLAVGELFF. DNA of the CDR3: TGTGCCAGCAGTCTCCTAGCGGTTGGGGAGCTGTTTTTT.

DNA of the CDR3: TGTGCCACCAGTGATTTGGACAGGGTATCCAATGAAAAACTGTTTTTT. It is translated as CATSDLDRVSNEKLFF. The rearrangement uses TRBV24-1 and TRBJ1-4, with 7 bases lining up with TRBD1. This CDR3 comprises 16 residues. Germline V gives CDR1 KGHDR, CDR2 SFDVKD. J lost 5 bases, V lost 0 bases, and 5 bases had no gene match.

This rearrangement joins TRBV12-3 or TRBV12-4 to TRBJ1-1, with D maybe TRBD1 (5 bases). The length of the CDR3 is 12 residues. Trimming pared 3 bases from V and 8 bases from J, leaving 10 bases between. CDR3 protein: CASSFRSGEAFF. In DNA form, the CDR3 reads TGTGCCAGCAGTTTTCGATCAGGGGAAGCTTTCTTT.

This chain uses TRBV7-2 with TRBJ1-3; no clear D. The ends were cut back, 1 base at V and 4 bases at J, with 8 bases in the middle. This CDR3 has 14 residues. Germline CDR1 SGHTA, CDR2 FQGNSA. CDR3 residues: CASSLGTFGNTIYF. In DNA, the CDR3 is TGTGCCAGCAGCTTAGGCACATTCGGAAACACCATATATTTT.

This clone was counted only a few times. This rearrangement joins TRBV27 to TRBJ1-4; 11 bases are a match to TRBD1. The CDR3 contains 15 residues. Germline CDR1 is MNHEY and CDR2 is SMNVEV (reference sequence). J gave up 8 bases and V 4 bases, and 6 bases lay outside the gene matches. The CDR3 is CASSSWDRGNEKLFF. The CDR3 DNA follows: TGTGCCAGCAGTTCATGGGACAGGGGGAACGAAAAACTGTTTTTT.

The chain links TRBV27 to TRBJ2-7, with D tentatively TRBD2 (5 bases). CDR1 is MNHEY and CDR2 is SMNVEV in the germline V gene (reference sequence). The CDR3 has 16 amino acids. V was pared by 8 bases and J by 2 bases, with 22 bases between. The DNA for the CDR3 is TGTGCCAGCCGGCTGTTTTGGGAAAGCGGACCCTACGAGCAGTACTTC. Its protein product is CASRLFWESGPYEQYF.

CDR3 coding DNA: TGTGCCATCAAGCCAGGACTCTATGGCTACACCTTC. The encoded protein is CAIKPGLYGYTF. The chain couples TRBV10-3 to TRBJ1-2, with D unresolved. The CDR3 extends over 12 amino acids. Deletions cut 7 bases from V and 4 bases from J, with 10 bases between. Per germline, CDR1 ENHRY and CDR2 SYGVKD.

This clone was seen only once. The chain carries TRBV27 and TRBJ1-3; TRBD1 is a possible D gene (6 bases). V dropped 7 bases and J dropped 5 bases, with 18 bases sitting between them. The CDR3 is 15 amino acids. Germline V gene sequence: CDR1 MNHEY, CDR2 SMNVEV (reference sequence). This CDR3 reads CASTDTRDTRNTIYF. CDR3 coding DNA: TGTGCCAGCACCGACACCAGGGACACCAGAAACACCATATATTTT.

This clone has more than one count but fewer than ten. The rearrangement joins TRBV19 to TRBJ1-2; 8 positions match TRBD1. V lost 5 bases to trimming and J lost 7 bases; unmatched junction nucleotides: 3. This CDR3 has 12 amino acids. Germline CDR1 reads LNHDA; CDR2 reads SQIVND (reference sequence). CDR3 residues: CASSADRVGYTF. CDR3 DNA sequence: TGTGCCAGTAGTGCGGACAGGGTTGGCTACACCTTC.

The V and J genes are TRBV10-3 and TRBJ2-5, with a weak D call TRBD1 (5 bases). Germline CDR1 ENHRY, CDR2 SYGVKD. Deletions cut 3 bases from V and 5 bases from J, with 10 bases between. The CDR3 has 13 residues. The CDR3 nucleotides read TGTGCCATCAGTGATGGGGCTGGGGAGACCCAGTACTTC. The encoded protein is CAISDGAGETQYF.

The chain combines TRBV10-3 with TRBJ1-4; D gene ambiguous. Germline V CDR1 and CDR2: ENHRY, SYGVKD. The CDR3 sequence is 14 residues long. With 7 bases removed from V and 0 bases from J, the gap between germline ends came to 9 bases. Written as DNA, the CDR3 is TGTGCCATCAAATCCGGGGCAACTAATGAAAAACTGTTTTTT. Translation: CAIKSGATNEKLFF.

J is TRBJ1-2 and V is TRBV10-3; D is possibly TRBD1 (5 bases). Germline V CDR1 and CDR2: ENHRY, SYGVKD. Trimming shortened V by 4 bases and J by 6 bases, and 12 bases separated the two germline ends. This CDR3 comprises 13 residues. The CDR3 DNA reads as TGTGCCATCAGTGGGGTCCTGGGGCATGGCTACACCTTC. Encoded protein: CAISGVLGHGYTF.

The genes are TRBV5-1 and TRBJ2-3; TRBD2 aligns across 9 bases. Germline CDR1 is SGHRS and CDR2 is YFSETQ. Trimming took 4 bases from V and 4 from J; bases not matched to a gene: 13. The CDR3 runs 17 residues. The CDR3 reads CASSPGWREGSADTQYF. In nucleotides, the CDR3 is TGCGCCAGCAGCCCGGGCTGGCGGGAGGGCAGCGCAGATACGCAGTATTTT.

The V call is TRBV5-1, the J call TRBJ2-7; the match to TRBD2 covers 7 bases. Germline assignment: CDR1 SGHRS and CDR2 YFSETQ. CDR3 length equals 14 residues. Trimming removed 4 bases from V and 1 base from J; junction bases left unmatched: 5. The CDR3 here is CASSLRLASYEQYF. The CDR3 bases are TGCGCCAGCAGCCTAAGACTAGCATCCTACGAGCAGTACTTC.

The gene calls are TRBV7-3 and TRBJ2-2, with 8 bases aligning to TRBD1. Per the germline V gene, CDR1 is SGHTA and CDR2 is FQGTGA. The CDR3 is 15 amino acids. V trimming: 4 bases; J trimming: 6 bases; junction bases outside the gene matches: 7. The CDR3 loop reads CASSSSGGRSGELFF. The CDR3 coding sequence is TGTGCCAGCAGCTCCTCAGGGGGCCGTTCCGGGGAGCTGTTTTTT.

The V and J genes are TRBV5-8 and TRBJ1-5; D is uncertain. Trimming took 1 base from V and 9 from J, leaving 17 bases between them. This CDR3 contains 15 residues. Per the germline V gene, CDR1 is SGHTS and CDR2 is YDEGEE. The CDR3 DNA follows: TGTGCCAGCAGCTTGAATTATCGGGGTCTTGGGCCCCAGCATTTT. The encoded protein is CASSLNYRGLGPQHF.

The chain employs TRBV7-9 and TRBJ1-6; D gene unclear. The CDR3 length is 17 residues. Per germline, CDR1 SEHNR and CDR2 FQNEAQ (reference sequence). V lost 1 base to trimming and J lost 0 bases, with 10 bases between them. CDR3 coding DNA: TGTGCCAGCAGCTTAGATTCCGCGAGCTCCTATAATTCACCCCTCCACTTT. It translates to CASSLDSASSYNSPLHF. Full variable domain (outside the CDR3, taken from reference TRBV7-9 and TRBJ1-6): DTGVSQNPRHKITKRGQNVTFRCDPISEHNRLYWYRQTLGQGPEFLTYFQNEAQLEKSRLLSDRFSAERPKGSFSTLEIQRTEQGDSAMYLCASSLDSASSYNSPLHFGNGTRLTVT.

CDR3 DNA sequence: TGTGCCAGCAATCCTTCGCTGGCTTCCCAGCCCCAGCATTTT. As protein: CASNPSLASQPQHF. The V call is TRBV28, the J call TRBJ1-5; D not certain. CDR1 and CDR2 (germline): MDHEN, SYDVKM. The CDR3 is 14 amino acids. Trimming pared 7 bases from V and 7 bases from J, leaving 17 bases between.

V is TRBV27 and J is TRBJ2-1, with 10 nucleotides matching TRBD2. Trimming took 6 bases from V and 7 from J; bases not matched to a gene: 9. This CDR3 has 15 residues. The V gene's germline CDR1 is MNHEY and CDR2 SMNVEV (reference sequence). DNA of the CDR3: TGTGCCAGCAGCCTCGGGGCTAGCGGGAGTAATGAGCAGTTCTTC. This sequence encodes CASSLGASGSNEQFF.

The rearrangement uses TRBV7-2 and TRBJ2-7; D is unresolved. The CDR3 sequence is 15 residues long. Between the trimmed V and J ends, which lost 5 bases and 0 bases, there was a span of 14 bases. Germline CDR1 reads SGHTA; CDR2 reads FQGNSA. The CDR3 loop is CASSLAPGFSYEQYF. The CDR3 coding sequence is TGTGCCAGCAGCCTCGCCCCCGGGTTCTCCTACGAGCAGTACTTC.

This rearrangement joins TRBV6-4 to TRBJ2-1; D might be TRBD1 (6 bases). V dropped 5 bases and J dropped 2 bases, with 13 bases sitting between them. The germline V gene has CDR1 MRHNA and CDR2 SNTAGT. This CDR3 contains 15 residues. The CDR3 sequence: CASSRETGAYNEQFF. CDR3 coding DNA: TGTGCCAGCAGTAGAGAGACAGGAGCCTACAATGAGCAGTTCTTC.

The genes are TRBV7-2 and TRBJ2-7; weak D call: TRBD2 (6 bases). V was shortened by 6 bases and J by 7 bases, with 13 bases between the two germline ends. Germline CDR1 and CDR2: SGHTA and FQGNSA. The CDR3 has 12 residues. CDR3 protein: CASRGGGVEQYF. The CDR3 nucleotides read TGTGCCAGCAGGGGGGGAGGAGTTGAGCAGTACTTC.

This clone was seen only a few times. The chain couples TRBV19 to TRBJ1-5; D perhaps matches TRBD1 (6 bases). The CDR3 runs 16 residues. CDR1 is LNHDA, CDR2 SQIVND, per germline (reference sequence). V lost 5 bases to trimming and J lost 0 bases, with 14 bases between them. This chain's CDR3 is CASSVQGSPSNQPQHF. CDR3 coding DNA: TGTGCCAGTAGTGTGCAGGGGAGCCCTAGCAATCAGCCCCAGCATTTT.

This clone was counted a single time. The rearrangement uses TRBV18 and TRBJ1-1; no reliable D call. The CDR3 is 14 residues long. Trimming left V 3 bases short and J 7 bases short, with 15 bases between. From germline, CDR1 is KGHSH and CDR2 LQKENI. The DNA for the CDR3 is TGTGCCAGCTCACCTCAGCGGCCGGGAGATGAAGCTTTCTTT. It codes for CASSPQRPGDEAFF.

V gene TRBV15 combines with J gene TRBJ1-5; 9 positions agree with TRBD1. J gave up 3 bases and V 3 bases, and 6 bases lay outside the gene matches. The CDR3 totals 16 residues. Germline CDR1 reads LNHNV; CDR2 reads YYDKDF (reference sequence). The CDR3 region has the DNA TGTGCCACCAGCAGCCGGGACAGGGTATTCAATCAGCCCCAGCATTTT. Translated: CATSSRDRVFNQPQHF.

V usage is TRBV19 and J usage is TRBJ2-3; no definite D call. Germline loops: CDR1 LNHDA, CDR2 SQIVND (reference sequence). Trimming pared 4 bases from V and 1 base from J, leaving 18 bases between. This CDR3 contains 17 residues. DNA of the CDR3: TGTGCCAGTAGTAAGCGCAGTTGGGTTGAGGGCACAGATACGCAGTATTTT. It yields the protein CASSKRSWVEGTDTQYF.

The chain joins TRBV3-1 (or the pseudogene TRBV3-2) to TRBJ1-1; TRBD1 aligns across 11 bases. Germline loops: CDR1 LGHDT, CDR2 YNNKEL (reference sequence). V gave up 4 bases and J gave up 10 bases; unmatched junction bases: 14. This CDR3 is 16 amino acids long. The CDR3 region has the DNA TGTGCCAGCAGCCGGAACCGGGACAGGGGGTTCCTCGGAGCTTTCTTT. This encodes CASSRNRDRGFLGAFF.

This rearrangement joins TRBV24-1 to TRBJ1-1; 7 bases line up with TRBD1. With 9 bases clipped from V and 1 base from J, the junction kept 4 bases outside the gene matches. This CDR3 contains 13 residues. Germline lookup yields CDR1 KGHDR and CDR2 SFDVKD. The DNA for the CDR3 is TGTGCCACCCAGGGGGGACCGAACACTGAAGCTTTCTTT. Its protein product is CATQGGPNTEAFF.

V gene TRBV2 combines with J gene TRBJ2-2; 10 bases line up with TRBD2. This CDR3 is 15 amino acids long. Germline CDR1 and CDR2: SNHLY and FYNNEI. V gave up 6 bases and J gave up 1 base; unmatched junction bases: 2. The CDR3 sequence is CASRRTSGNTGELFF. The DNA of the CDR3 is TGTGCCAGCAGGCGGACTAGCGGGAACACCGGGGAGCTGTTTTTT.

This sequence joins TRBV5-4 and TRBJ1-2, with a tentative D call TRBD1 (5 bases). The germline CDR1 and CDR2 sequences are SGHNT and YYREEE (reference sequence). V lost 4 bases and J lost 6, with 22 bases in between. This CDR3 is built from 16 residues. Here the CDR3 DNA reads TGTGCCAGCAGCGAAGTCTGGAAGGGGCAGGGCGATGGCTACACCTTC. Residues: CASSEVWKGQGDGYTF.

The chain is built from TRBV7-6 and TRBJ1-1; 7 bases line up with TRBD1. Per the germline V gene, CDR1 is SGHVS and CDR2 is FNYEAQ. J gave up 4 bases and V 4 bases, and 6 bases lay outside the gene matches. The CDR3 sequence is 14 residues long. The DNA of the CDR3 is TGTGCCAGCAGCTCGGAGGCAGGGGGCACTGAAGCTTTCTTT. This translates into CASSSEAGGTEAFF.